This TCR beta chain was identified during a study of shared clonotypes between healthy human individuals. This clone was recorded only once. What it binds is unknown. Study observations and caveats: How much donors shared clonotypes was expected to be affected by sequencing depth.

Authors' analysis steps: ImmunoSEQ sequences covered only the junction and lacked quality scores; filtering therefore differed. Method: immunoSEQ multiplex PCR; TCRdb's copy keeps in-frame clones and lacks some. That table gives V, J and clone size, and the DNA gave D and trimming. The profile shows some 300,000 clones, around 67% of them singletons. This CDR3 spans 17 amino acids. J lost 5 bases, V lost 8 bases, and 19 bases had no gene match. Per germline, CDR1 SGHVS and CDR2 FQNEAQ. The receptor was isolated from a man between 25 and 39 years old in good health. The sequencing input was memory CD4+ T cells sorted from blood. The subset is: CD45RA-negative fraction. The rearrangement links TRBV7-8 to TRBJ2-7; 9 nucleotides agree with TRBD1. In nucleotides, the CDR3 is TGTGCCAGCGGCCACATGGACAGGGGAAAATTGATCCACGAGCAGTACTTC. This gives the protein CASGHMDRGKLIHEQYF.